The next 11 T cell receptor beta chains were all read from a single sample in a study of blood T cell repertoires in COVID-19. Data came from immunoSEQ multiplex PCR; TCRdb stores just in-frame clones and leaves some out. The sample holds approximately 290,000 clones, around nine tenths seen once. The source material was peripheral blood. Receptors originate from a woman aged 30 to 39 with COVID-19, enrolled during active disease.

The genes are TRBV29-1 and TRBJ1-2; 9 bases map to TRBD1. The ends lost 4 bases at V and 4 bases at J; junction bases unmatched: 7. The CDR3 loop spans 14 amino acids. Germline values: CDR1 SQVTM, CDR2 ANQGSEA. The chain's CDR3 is CSVVGQGLLYGYTF. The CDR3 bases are TGCAGCGTTGTGGGACAGGGACTTCTCTATGGCTACACCTTC.

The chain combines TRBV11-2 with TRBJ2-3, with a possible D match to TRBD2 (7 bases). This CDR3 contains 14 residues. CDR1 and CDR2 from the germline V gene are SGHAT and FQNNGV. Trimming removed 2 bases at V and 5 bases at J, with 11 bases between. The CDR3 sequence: CASSLQGGGDTQYF. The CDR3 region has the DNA TGTGCCAGCAGCTTACAGGGAGGGGGAGATACGCAGTATTTT.

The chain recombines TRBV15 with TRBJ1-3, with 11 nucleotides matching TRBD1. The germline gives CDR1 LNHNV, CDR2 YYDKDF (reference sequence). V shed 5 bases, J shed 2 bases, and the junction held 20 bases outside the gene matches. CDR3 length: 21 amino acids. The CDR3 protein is CATSPTSSDRGRKIAGNTIYF. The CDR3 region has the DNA TGTGCCACCAGCCCCACCTCCTCGGACAGGGGGCGCAAGATCGCTGGAAACACCATATATTTT.

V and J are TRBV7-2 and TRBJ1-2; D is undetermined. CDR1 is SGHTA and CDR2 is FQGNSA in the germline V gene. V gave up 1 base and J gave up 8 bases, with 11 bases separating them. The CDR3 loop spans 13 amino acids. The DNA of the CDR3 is TGTGCCAGCAGCTTAGTCCGGGCGGGGGGCTACACCTTC. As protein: CASSLVRAGGYTF.

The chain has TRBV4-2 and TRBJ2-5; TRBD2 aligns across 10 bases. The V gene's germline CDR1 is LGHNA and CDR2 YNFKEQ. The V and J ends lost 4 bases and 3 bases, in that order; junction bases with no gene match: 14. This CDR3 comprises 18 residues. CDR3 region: CASSPGGLGGLAEETQYF. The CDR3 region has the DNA TGTGCCAGCAGCCCGGGGGGTCTGGGTGGACTAGCGGAAGAGACCCAGTACTTC.

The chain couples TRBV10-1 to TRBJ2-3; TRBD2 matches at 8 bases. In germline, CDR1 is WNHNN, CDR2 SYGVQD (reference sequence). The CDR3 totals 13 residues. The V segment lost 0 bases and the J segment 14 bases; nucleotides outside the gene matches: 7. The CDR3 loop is CASSESWRGVRYF. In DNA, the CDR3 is TGCGCCAGCAGTGAGTCGTGGCGGGGGGTACGGTATTTT.

The DNA for the CDR3 is TGTGCCAGCAGGGCGACTGCCGGGGGGGCACACATCAATGAGCAGTTCTTC. Protein sequence: CASRATAGGAHINEQFF. J is TRBJ2-1 and V is TRBV11-2; 8 bases align to TRBD2. Per germline, CDR1 SGHAT and CDR2 FQNNGV. V trimming: 6 bases; J trimming: 6 bases; junction bases outside the gene matches: 16. This CDR3 has 17 residues.

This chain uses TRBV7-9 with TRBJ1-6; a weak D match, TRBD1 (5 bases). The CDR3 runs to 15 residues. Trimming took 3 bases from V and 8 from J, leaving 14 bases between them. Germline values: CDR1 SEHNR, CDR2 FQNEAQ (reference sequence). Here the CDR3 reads CASSFPGGVDSPLHF. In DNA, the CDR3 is TGTGCCAGCAGCTTCCCTGGGGGGGTGGATTCACCCCTCCACTTT.

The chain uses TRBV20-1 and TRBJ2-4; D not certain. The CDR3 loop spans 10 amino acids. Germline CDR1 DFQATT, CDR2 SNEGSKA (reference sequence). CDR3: CSVPLNIQYF. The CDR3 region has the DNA TGCAGCGTCCCCTTAAACATTCAGTACTTC.

This CDR3 is CASSTRGDYGYTF. In DNA, the CDR3 is TGTGCCAGTAGTACGCGGGGGGACTATGGCTACACCTTC. V usage is TRBV19 and J usage is TRBJ1-2; D might be TRBD1 (5 bases). Germline V gene sequence: CDR1 LNHDA, CDR2 SQIVND (reference sequence). Trimming left V 4 bases short and J 3 bases short, with 9 bases between. The CDR3 length is 13 residues.

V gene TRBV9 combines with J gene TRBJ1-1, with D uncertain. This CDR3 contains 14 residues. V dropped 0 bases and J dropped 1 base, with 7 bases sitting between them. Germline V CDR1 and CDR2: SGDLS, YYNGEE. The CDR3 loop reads CASSVGGQNTEAFF. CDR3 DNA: TGTGCCAGCAGCGTAGGAGGGCAGAACACTGAAGCTTTCTTT.